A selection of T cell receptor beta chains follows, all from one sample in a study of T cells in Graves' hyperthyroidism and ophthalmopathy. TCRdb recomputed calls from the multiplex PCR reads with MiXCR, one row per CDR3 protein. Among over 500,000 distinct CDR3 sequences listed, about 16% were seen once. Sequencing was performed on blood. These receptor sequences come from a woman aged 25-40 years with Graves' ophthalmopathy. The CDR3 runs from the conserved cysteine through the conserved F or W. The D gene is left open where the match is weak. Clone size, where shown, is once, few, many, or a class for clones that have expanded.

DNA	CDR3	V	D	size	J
TGCGCCAGCAGCTCATCGACTAGCGGGACCGGGGAGCTGTTTTTT	CASSSSTSGTGELFF	TRBV5-1	TRBD2	-	TRBJ2-2
TGTGCCAGCAGTCTTACAGGGTTCCGCTACGAGCAGTACTTC	CASSLTGFRYEQYF	TRBV28	-	many	TRBJ2-7
TGTGCCAGTAGGCCGGGACTAGCGGGAGGCGAGCAGTACTTC	CASRPGLAGGEQYF	TRBV19	TRBD2	-	TRBJ2-7
TGTGCCACCAGTGAGCCCGGGATTCAATATGGCTACACCTTC	CATSEPGIQYGYTF	TRBV24-1	-	-	TRBJ1-2
TGTGCCATCAGACAGGGATCTGGGGCCAACGTCCTGACTTTC	CAIRQGSGANVLTF	TRBV10-3	-	-	TRBJ2-6
TGTGCCAGCAGCTCTGCGGGACAGATCTACGAGCAGTACTTC	CASSSAGQIYEQYF	TRBV7-2	-	many	TRBJ2-7
TGTGCCAGCAGTGACACTCACAATCAGCCCCAGCATTTT	CASSDTHNQPQHF	TRBV27	-	-	TRBJ1-5
TGTGCCAGCAGCCAAGTGGCGGGTTACGAGCAGTACTTC	CASSQVAGYEQYF	TRBV14	-	few	TRBJ2-7
TGTGCCAGCAGGAAACAGGGGACCTCCTACGAGCAGTACTTC	CASRKQGTSYEQYF	TRBV6-1	TRBD1	many	TRBJ2-7
TGTGCCAGCAGCCGAGGACTAGCGGGACTAGATACGCAGTATTTT	CASSRGLAGLDTQYF	TRBV11-3	TRBD2	many	TRBJ2-3
TGTGCCAGCAGCTTGATTTCGGGACAGGGTAATTCACCCCTCCACTTT	CASSLISGQGNSPLHF	TRBV5-5	TRBD1	-	TRBJ1-6
TGTGCCAGCAGGCGGACTATCTCTGGGGCCAACGTCCTGACTTTC	CASRRTISGANVLTF	TRBV7-2	-	many	TRBJ2-6
TGTGCCAGCAGTCCCGGTGGGGCCACAGATACGCAGTATTTT	CASSPGGATDTQYF	TRBV7-8	-	many	TRBJ2-3
TGCAGTGCTACACGTGGCTCAGGGGGTCGAACTAATGAAAAACTGTTTTTT	CSATRGSGGRTNEKLFF	TRBV20-1	TRBD1	many	TRBJ1-4
TGTGCCAGCAGGGGGGGGACTTCCTTCTACGAGCAGTACTTC	CASRGGTSFYEQYF	TRBV28	TRBD2	many	TRBJ2-7
TGCAGCGTGGGATTGAGGACAGGGGGAGATGAGCAGTTCTTC	CSVGLRTGGDEQFF	TRBV29-1	TRBD1	many	TRBJ2-1
TGTGCCTGGAGTGGACAGAGGATTGAGAGCTACACCTTC	CAWSGQRIESYTF	TRBV30	-	many	TRBJ1-2
TGTGCCAGCTCGGGAGAAAAACTGTTTTTT	CASSGEKLFF	TRBV12-3/TRBV12-4	-	many	TRBJ1-4
TGTGCCAGCAGTTTATCTGGAGGGGGCTTCAACTATGGCTACACCTTC	CASSLSGGGFNYGYTF	TRBV27	TRBD1	few	TRBJ1-2
TGTGCCACCAGCAGAGATCTAGAGGCCAGGAGCTCCTACGAGCAGTACTTC	CATSRDLEARSSYEQYF	TRBV15	-	many	TRBJ2-7
TGTGCCAGCAGGTGGGACGGATACAATGAGCAGTTCTTC	CASRWDGYNEQFF	TRBV6-1	-	many	TRBJ2-1
TGTGCCAGTAGCCCCGCGAGGAGACGGTCCTACGAGCAGTACTTC	CASSPARRRSYEQYF	TRBV19	-	few	TRBJ2-7
TGTGCCAGCAGCTTGGACGCGAAAAGCACAGATACGCAGTATTTT	CASSLDAKSTDTQYF	TRBV5-4	-	-	TRBJ2-3
TGTGCCAGCAGTTACGGACTAGCAGAAGAGACCCAGTACTTC	CASSYGLAEETQYF	TRBV6-5	TRBD2	few	TRBJ2-5
TGTGCCAGCAGTGGGGGACTAGCGGGGCTATTAGAGACCCAGTACTTC	CASSGGLAGLLETQYF	TRBV2	TRBD2	-	TRBJ2-5
TGTGCCAGCAGCCGCCAACAATACGGGAGAGGGGATGAGCAGTTCTTC	CASSRQQYGRGDEQFF	TRBV5-4	-	few	TRBJ2-1
TGTGCCAGCTGCGCACTGGTAGGGAGGTATTCACCCCTCCACTTT	CASCALVGRYSPLHF	TRBV27	-	many	TRBJ1-6
TGTGCCAGCAGCCAAGACCCAGAAAAAAACATTCAGTACTTC	CASSQDPEKNIQYF	TRBV4-2	-	-	TRBJ2-4
TGTGCCAGCAGCCTTGGGATAGCGGGGAGCTACGAGCAGTACTTC	CASSLGIAGSYEQYF	TRBV11-2	TRBD2	few	TRBJ2-7
TGCAGTGCTAGAGATCGGGGGGGATGGGTCTCCGGCAATGAGCAGTTCTTC	CSARDRGGWVSGNEQFF	TRBV20-1	TRBD2	few	TRBJ2-1
TGTGCCATCGGGGACCGAAGACTAGCGGTATACGAGCAGTACTTC	CAIGDRRLAVYEQYF	TRBV10-3	TRBD2	many	TRBJ2-7
TGTGCCAGCTCACCACTTCTCGGGAGTTCCGACGAGCAGTACTTC	CASSPLLGSSDEQYF	TRBV18	-	many	TRBJ2-7
TGTGCCTGGAGTCCCACCAGGGAGAGGGAAGCTTTCTTT	CAWSPTREREAFF	TRBV30	-	many	TRBJ1-1
TGTGCCAGCAGCTTAGTTGTTAATGAAAAACTGTTTTTT	CASSLVVNEKLFF	TRBV7-9	-	-	TRBJ1-4
TGTGCCAGCAGCGTAGGGGGATCTGCTAACTATGGCTACACCTTC	CASSVGGSANYGYTF	TRBV7-3	-	many	TRBJ1-2
TGTGCCAGCAGCCACCGGGACAGGGCAGACGAGCAGTACTTC	CASSHRDRADEQYF	TRBV3-1	TRBD1	many	TRBJ2-7
TGTGCCAGCAGTTTATCGGGCGGATTGGTCAATGAGCAGTTCTTC	CASSLSGGLVNEQFF	TRBV27	-	-	TRBJ2-1
TGTGCCAGCAGCTTGGCCCGGAGGATGCAGTTCTTC	CASSLARRMQFF	TRBV5-6	-	-	TRBJ2-1
TGTGCCAGCAGGGGGTCTCAGGACAACTACAATGAGCAGTTCTTC	CASRGSQDNYNEQFF	TRBV7-9	-	few	TRBJ2-1
TGCGCCAGCAGCAAGATGCTACAGGGTATGAACACTGAAGCTTTCTTT	CASSKMLQGMNTEAFF	TRBV5-1	-	many	TRBJ1-1
TGTGCCAGCAGCACCAAAACAGGATTCGATGGCTACACCTTC	CASSTKTGFDGYTF	TRBV9	-	-	TRBJ1-2
TGTGCCAGCAGTTACAACGCAGGATACGGTAAATATGGCTACACCTTC	CASSYNAGYGKYGYTF	TRBV12-3/TRBV12-4	-	once	TRBJ1-2
TGTGCCTGGAGTTGGGAGCACAAGGGCGGGCAGTACTTC	CAWSWEHKGGQYF	TRBV30	-	many	TRBJ2-7
TGTGCCAGCAGCTTGAAAGGTGGACTAGCGGAAAGGGGAGATACGCAGTATTTT	CASSLKGGLAERGDTQYF	TRBV7-9	TRBD2	many	TRBJ2-3
TGTGCCAGCAGCCAAGAGTCTCGGGGATACTACGAGCAGTACTTC	CASSQESRGYYEQYF	TRBV3-2	-	many	TRBJ2-7
TGTGCCAGCAGCCAAGATGGCAGTTTGAGCTCCTACGAGCAGTACTTC	CASSQDGSLSSYEQYF	TRBV4-2	-	few	TRBJ2-7
TGTGCCAGCAGCTTTCACCTCACAGATACGCAGTATTTT	CASSFHLTDTQYF	TRBV7-9	-	-	TRBJ2-3
TGCGCCAGCAGCCAAGTAGCGGGAGGAACCACAGATACGCAGTATTTT	CASSQVAGGTTDTQYF	TRBV4-3	TRBD2	many	TRBJ2-3
TGTGCCAGCATTCCGGTTTATAGCAATCAGCCCCAGCATTTT	CASIPVYSNQPQHF	TRBV6-4	-	-	TRBJ1-5
TGCGCCAGCAGCTTGGAGGGACAGGGGGCGCGTGACGAGCAGTACTTC	CASSLEGQGARDEQYF	TRBV5-1	TRBD1	many	TRBJ2-7
TGTGCCAGCAGCTTTAAAAGTCCTCGCGCAGATACGCAGTATTTT	CASSFKSPRADTQYF	TRBV7-2	-	few	TRBJ2-3
TGTGCCAGCAGTGATACAGGGTTGAACGAGCAGTACTTC	CASSDTGLNEQYF	TRBV2	-	many	TRBJ2-7
TGTGCCAGCAGCTCAACAACCGGGACAGCGGGACAAGAGACCCAGTACTTC	CASSSTTGTAGQETQYF	TRBV5-8	-	few	TRBJ2-5
TGCAGTGCTAGCCAAAGCGGGAGTTATACAGATACGCAGTATTTT	CSASQSGSYTDTQYF	TRBV20-1	TRBD2	few	TRBJ2-3
TGTGCCAGCTTGCAGGCAATAGCGGGAGGACACTACGAGCAGTACTTC	CASLQAIAGGHYEQYF	TRBV6-2/TRBV6-3	TRBD2	many	TRBJ2-7